Listed here are 14 T cell receptor beta chains from one sample, sequenced in a study of blood T cell repertoires in COVID-19. Data came from immunoSEQ multiplex PCR; TCRdb stores just in-frame clones and leaves some out. The sample lists hundreds of thousands of clones; about 87% were seen once. Input material: PBMCs or T cells enriched from blood (not recorded which). Receptors originate from a woman in her forties or fifties who had recovered from COVID-19.

The chain has TRBV10-3 and TRBJ2-7, with 7 bases identical to TRBD2. Germline values: CDR1 ENHRY, CDR2 SYGVKD. The junction had 8 bases not matched to a gene; V was cut back by 7 bases and J by 5 bases. The CDR3 covers 13 residues. Here the CDR3 reads CAITGGSGDEQYF. For the CDR3, the DNA is TGTGCCATCACCGGCGGGAGTGGCGACGAGCAGTACTTC.

The CDR3 nucleotides read TGCGCCAGCAGTCAAACGACAGGGGTTGATGTGCAGTTCTTC. Translation: CASSQTTGVDVQFF. The chain uses TRBV5-1 and TRBJ2-1; 8 positions agree with TRBD1. Germline V gives CDR1 SGHRS, CDR2 YFSETQ. The CDR3 loop spans 14 amino acids. V gave up 5 bases and J gave up 12 bases; unmatched junction bases: 13.

This clone was seen only once. The chain recombines TRBV15 with TRBJ1-2; possibly TRBD1 for D (6 bases). The CDR3 has 13 amino acids. CDR1 and CDR2 from the germline V gene are LNHNV and YYDKDF (reference sequence). The V end lost 2 bases, the J end lost 8 bases, and 12 bases lay between the germline ends. The CDR3 sequence is CATSRLGARGYTF. DNA of the CDR3: TGTGCCACCAGCAGACTGGGGGCTCGGGGCTACACCTTC.

This clone was found a few times. The CDR3 bases are TGTGCCAGCAGTTTATTTTCGGGTTTGACAGGGGATCAGCCCCAGCATTTT. Its translation: CASSLFSGLTGDQPQHF. The chain is built from TRBV27 and TRBJ1-5; TRBD1 agrees at 8 bases. V dropped 1 base and J dropped 5; count of bases not matched to a gene: 10. The CDR3 has 17 amino acids. CDR1 is MNHEY, CDR2 SMNVEV, per germline (reference sequence).

The rearrangement joins TRBV20-1 to TRBJ1-1, with a tentative D call TRBD1 (6 bases). There are 15 residues in the CDR3. Germline V lookup: CDR1 DFQATT, CDR2 SNEGSKA (reference sequence). With 3 bases removed from V and 4 bases from J, the gap between germline ends came to 18 bases. The CDR3 nucleotides are TGCAGTGCTAGTGAACCGGGACGGGGGGCCACTGAAGCTTTCTTT. This codes for CSASEPGRGATEAFF.

The rearrangement joins TRBV18 to TRBJ1-3; TRBD1 is a possible D gene (6 bases). CDR1 and CDR2 (germline): KGHSH, LQKENI. Trimming took off 2 bases at V and 2 bases at J, with 13 bases between the two ends. CDR3 length: 16 amino acids. The CDR3 DNA reads TGTGCCAGCTCACCAGGTGCCGGGACAACTGGAAACACCATATATTTT. Amino acid sequence: CASSPGAGTTGNTIYF.

This clone has only one observation. The chain recombines TRBV18 with TRBJ2-3; 14 bases align to TRBD2. The CDR3 totals 15 residues. J gave up 5 bases and V 6 bases, and 4 bases lay outside the gene matches. Germline V gives CDR1 KGHSH, CDR2 LQKENI. The CDR3 sequence: CASSRLAGGIDTQYF. The CDR3 nucleotides read TGTGCCAGCTCCCGACTAGCGGGAGGGATAGATACGCAGTATTTT.

The chain couples TRBV10-3 to TRBJ1-1, with 10 nucleotides matching TRBD1. The CDR3 has 14 amino acids. CDR1 ENHRY and CDR2 SYGVKD come from the germline V gene. V was pared by 6 bases and J by 3 bases, with 4 bases of the junction left unmatched. The CDR3 DNA is TGTGCCATCAGCGGGACAGGGGTGGACACTGAAGCTTTCTTT. Amino acid sequence: CAISGTGVDTEAFF.

CDR3 protein: CASSDRTNTGELFF. CDR3 bases: TGCGCCAGCAGCGACAGGACAAACACCGGGGAGCTGTTTTTT. The V and J genes are TRBV5-1 and TRBJ2-2; TRBD1 is a possible D gene (6 bases). Trimming shortened V by 4 bases and J by 2 bases, and 9 bases separated the two germline ends. The CDR3 loop spans 14 amino acids. Germline V lookup: CDR1 SGHRS, CDR2 YFSETQ.

The CDR3 DNA reads as TGTGCCAGCCTAACCAGCGCGGGAGGTCTCACAGATACGCAGTATTTT. It translates to CASLTSAGGLTDTQYF. The chain employs TRBV7-9 and TRBJ2-3; 8 bases align to TRBD2. This CDR3 is 16 amino acids long. The ends lost 8 bases at V and 2 bases at J; junction bases unmatched: 12. Germline V gives CDR1 SEHNR, CDR2 FQNEAQ (reference sequence).

This chain uses TRBV19 with TRBJ2-1; TRBD1 agrees at 11 bases. V was clipped by 5 bases and J by 4 bases; unmatched bases: 7. Germline values: CDR1 LNHDA, CDR2 SQIVND (reference sequence). The CDR3 sequence is 16 residues long. CDR3 amino acids: CASSDPGQGVYNEQFF. The CDR3 DNA sequence: TGTGCCAGTAGTGACCCGGGACAGGGGGTATACAATGAGCAGTTCTTC.

The V call is TRBV7-2, the J call TRBJ1-6, with D possibly being TRBD1 (6 bases). Germline values: CDR1 SGHTA, CDR2 FQGNSA. The CDR3 spans 15 residues. V lost 5 bases and J lost 8, with 16 bases in between. The CDR3 DNA is TGTGCCAGCAGCCCTGGGGGCAGGGTTGATTCACCCCTCCACTTT. This sequence encodes CASSPGGRVDSPLHF.

With respect to this clone: This specimen includes other DNA sequences encoding the same CDR3. The chain links TRBV5-1 to TRBJ2-1, with D unclear. Germline CDR1 is SGHRS and CDR2 is YFSETQ. This CDR3 region has 15 residues. Trimming shortened V by 0 bases and J by 0 bases, and 7 bases separated the two germline ends. The CDR3 loop is CASSLVSSSYNEQFF. The CDR3, as DNA: TGCGCCAGCAGCTTGGTATCTAGCTCCTACAATGAGCAGTTCTTC. The full variable domain, rest sourced from reference TRBV5-1 and TRBJ2-1, is KAGVTQTPRYLIKTRGQQVTLSCSPISGHRSVSWYQQTPGQGLQFLFEYFSETQRNKGNFPGRFSGRQFSNSRSEMNVSTLELGDSALYLCASSLVSSSYNEQFFGPGTRLTVL.

The rearrangement joins TRBV28 to TRBJ1-4; D is perhaps TRBD1 (6 bases). V lost 6 bases and J lost 8, with 19 bases in between. Germline CDR1 is MDHEN and CDR2 is SYDVKM. CDR3 length: 15 residues. CDR3 DNA: TGTGCCAGCAGCCCGAGTAGAGGGGGAGGGGAAAAACTGTTTTTT. Amino acids: CASSPSRGGGEKLFF.